The 9 T cell receptor beta chains given below trace back to one sample, sequenced in a study of cytomegalovirus exposure and HLA in healthy donors (dated by TCRdb to 2015 to 2018). Library preparation was by the immunoSEQ multiplex PCR assay. The multiplex PCR relied on a mix of 60 forward primers for TCR Vbeta segments and 13 reverse primers for TCR Jbeta segments. This immuneACCESS table, as held by TCRdb, lists in-frame sequences with V and J called but not all clones. Of the missing ones, under half trace to an unresolved V gene in checked studies; the others have no known cause. The sample yields 95,000 to 100,000 clones; 75% were counted once. The ten largest clones capture 8.5% to 12% of the sample. Source material: PBMCs. The receptors were gathered from a middle-aged man in good health and CMV-seronegative.

The chain couples TRBV27 to TRBJ2-1, with a tentative D call TRBD1 (7 bases). Germline V lookup: CDR1 MNHEY, CDR2 SMNVEV (reference sequence). The CDR3 runs 18 residues. Trimming took 0 bases from V and 6 from J, leaving 21 bases between them. The CDR3 nucleotides read TGTGCCAGCAGTTTATCCCCGGGGAGGAAGGGGGCAAGCAATGAGCAGTTCTTC. Its protein product is CASSLSPGRKGASNEQFF.

This chain connects TRBV27 to TRBJ1-5; unclear D gene. Germline V CDR1 and CDR2: MNHEY, SMNVEV (reference sequence). Trimming removed 5 bases from V and 4 bases from J, with 15 bases in between. CDR3 length: 15 residues. CDR3 in DNA: TGTGCCAGCAGTCCCCGCTCGGGATTTAATCAGCCCCAGCATTTT. Translation gives CASSPRSGFNQPQHF.

The rearrangement links TRBV18 to TRBJ2-1; D perhaps matches TRBD2 (6 bases). The V end lost 6 bases, the J end lost 8 bases, and 8 bases lay between the germline ends. The germline V gene encodes CDR1 KGHSH and CDR2 LQKENI. The CDR3 sequence is 11 residues long. The CDR3: CASSGSDEQFF. CDR3 coding DNA: TGTGCCAGCTCCGGGAGCGATGAGCAGTTCTTC.

The CDR3 DNA is TGTGCCAGCAGTTTTGGGACAGGGGACTACGAGCAGTACTTC. This gives the protein CASSFGTGDYEQYF. The genes are TRBV6-5 and TRBJ2-7; 10 bases match TRBD1. In germline, CDR1 is MNHEY, CDR2 SVGAGI. The J segment lost 3 bases and the V segment lost 4 bases, leaving 3 bases of the junction unmatched. The CDR3 runs 14 residues.

The rearrangement joins TRBV7-2 to TRBJ1-5; TRBD1 matches at 7 bases. Trimming took 5 bases from V and 3 from J; bases not matched to a gene: 1. The CDR3 runs to 13 residues. Germline CDR1 is SGHTA and CDR2 is FQGNSA. The CDR3 loop is CASSGQANQPQHF. CDR3 nucleotide sequence: TGTGCCAGCAGCGGACAGGCCAATCAGCCCCAGCATTTT.

The chain has TRBV7-2 and TRBJ2-3, with 8 positions matching TRBD2. Per germline, CDR1 SGHTA and CDR2 FQGNSA. The CDR3 sequence is 16 residues long. V lost 1 base to trimming and J lost 8 bases; unmatched junction nucleotides: 11. For the CDR3, the DNA is TGTGCCAGCAGCTTAGGGGGGATAGCGGGGACAACTACGCAGTATTTT. Its translation: CASSLGGIAGTTTQYF.

The V gene is TRBV28, the J gene TRBJ2-7, with 7 nucleotides matching TRBD2. This CDR3 is built from 15 residues. The V gene end was trimmed by 6 bases and the J gene end by 4 bases; junction bases not matched to a gene: 12. CDR1 MDHEN and CDR2 SYDVKM come from the germline V gene. The CDR3 protein is CASRPLGLEVYEQYF. In nucleotides, the CDR3 is TGTGCCAGCAGACCCCTCGGACTAGAGGTTTACGAGCAGTACTTC.

The chain is built from TRBV18 and TRBJ1-1, with 7 positions matching TRBD1. V was clipped by 4 bases and J by 7 bases; unmatched bases: 6. Germline V gene data show CDR1 as KGHSH and CDR2 as LQKENI. The CDR3 has 13 residues. This CDR3 is CASSLYRDSEAFF. The CDR3 DNA sequence: TGTGCCAGCTCACTCTACCGGGACAGTGAAGCTTTCTTT.

This chain links TRBV5-6 with TRBJ1-2, with D tentatively TRBD1 (6 bases). This CDR3 contains 13 residues. Trimming removed 4 bases at V and 7 bases at J, with 14 bases between. CDR1 SGHDT and CDR2 YYEEEE come from the germline V gene. Here the CDR3 DNA reads TGTGCCAGCAGCCCCACAGGGTTAGGTGGCTACACCTTC. Protein sequence: CASSPTGLGGYTF.